These 28 T cell receptor beta chains were all obtained from the same sample, sequenced in a study of spatial heterogeneity in lung cancer. TCRdb called the 5' RACE reads again in MiXCR, with one record for every CDR3 protein. The table lists roughly 39,000 distinct CDR3 sequences, roughly 8% of them singletons. Time point specified: sample taken at primary tumor resection. Unsorted samples of tumor, nontumor lung or frozen PBMC had their whole RNA sequenced. The sample here was PBMCs, taken at surgery. These receptors came from a male donor with early-stage non-small cell lung cancer.

This clonotype occurred many times. The chain combines TRBV7-2 with TRBJ1-5; D might be TRBD1 (5 bases). The CDR3 covers 16 residues. V was shortened by 4 bases and J by 2 bases, with 15 bases between the two germline ends. Looked up from germline, CDR1 is SGHTA and CDR2 is FQGNSA. Here the CDR3 reads CASSSEGGAGNQPQHF. The DNA of the CDR3 is TGTGCCAGCAGCTCTGAAGGCGGGGCGGGCAATCAGCCCCAGCATTTT.

The sample holds a few counts of this clonotype. This chain uses TRBV18 with TRBJ2-1; 9 bases are a match to TRBD1. This CDR3 has 15 residues. The V and J ends lost 2 bases and 7 bases, in that order; junction bases with no gene match: 6. CDR1 is KGHSH, CDR2 LQKENI, per germline. CDR3 coding DNA: TGTGCCAGCTCACCAGGACAGGGGATGCGGAATGAGCAGTTCTTC. The encoded protein is CASSPGQGMRNEQFF.

The chain carries TRBV10-2 and TRBJ2-7, with unresolved D. The CDR3 spans 15 residues. The V gene lost 3 bases and the J gene lost 1 base, with 13 bases spanning the gap. CDR1 is WSHSY, CDR2 SAAADI, per germline. In DNA, the CDR3 is TGCGCCAGCAGTGACCAACGGTACGGGTCCTACGAGCAGTACTTC. It yields the protein CASSDQRYGSYEQYF.

This clonotype occurred many times. The chain employs TRBV6-6 and TRBJ1-3; possibly TRBD1 for D (6 bases). The CDR3 extends over 15 amino acids. CDR1 and CDR2 from the germline V gene are MNHNY and SVGAGI (reference sequence). The ends were cut back, 5 bases at V and 1 base at J, with 12 bases in the middle. This chain's CDR3 is CASSLPTGSGNTIYF. The CDR3 bases are TGTGCCAGCAGTCTACCAACAGGGTCTGGAAACACCATATATTTT.

At least ten counts were recorded for this clonotype. The gene calls are TRBV7-2 and TRBJ2-5; TRBD1 aligns across 10 bases. From germline, CDR1 is SGHTA and CDR2 FQGNSA. This CDR3 contains 15 residues. V was clipped by 5 bases and J by 0 bases; unmatched bases: 3. DNA for the CDR3: TGTGCCAGCAGCAGGGACAGGGGCCACCAAGAGACCCAGTACTTC. This gives the protein CASSRDRGHQETQYF.

Points on this clonotype: A much larger clone sits a single nucleotide away, making a read error possible. The chain combines TRBV4-3 with TRBJ1-2; the D is unclear. The germline gives CDR1 LGHNA, CDR2 YSLEER. There are 14 residues in the CDR3. V dropped 4 bases and J dropped 4 bases, with 13 bases sitting between them. The CDR3 is CASSRTGYSYGYTF. In DNA, the CDR3 is TGCGCCAGCAGCCGGACGGGATACAGCTATGGCTACACCTTC.

The sample holds many counts of this clonotype. This chain uses TRBV7-9 with TRBJ2-7; the D is unclear. The V end lost 0 bases, the J end lost 7 bases, and 13 bases lay between the germline ends. CDR1 is SEHNR and CDR2 is FQNEAQ in the germline V gene (reference sequence). The CDR3 runs to 14 residues. The CDR3 sequence: CASSLAEGLGEQYF. The CDR3 DNA follows: TGTGCCAGCAGCTTAGCTGAAGGCTTGGGGGAGCAGTACTTC. The entire variable domain, with the rest obtained from reference TRBV7-9 and TRBJ2-7, is as follows: DTGVSQNPRHKITKRGQNVTFRCDPISEHNRLYWYRQTLGQGPEFLTYFQNEAQLEKSRLLSDRFSAERPKGSFSTLEIQRTEQGDSAMYLCASSLAEGLGEQYFGPGTRLTVT.

Ten or more counts support this clonotype. The chain employs TRBV7-9 and TRBJ1-1; 7 nucleotides agree with TRBD1. The CDR3 has 16 residues. Germline values: CDR1 SEHNR, CDR2 FQNEAQ (reference sequence). Trimming at V came to 5 bases and at J to 1 base, leaving 10 bases not matched to a gene. CDR3 residues: CASSPTARTGNTEAFF. The CDR3 DNA is TGTGCCAGCAGCCCGACCGCTAGGACAGGGAACACTGAAGCTTTCTTT.

Comment on this clonotype: A much larger clone sits a single nucleotide away, making a read error possible. The conserved phenylalanine or tryptophan normally closing the CDR3 is absent here, so this likely arose from a read error. J is TRBJ1-1 and V is TRBV20-1; the D is unclear. The CDR3 runs 14 residues. Deletions cut 0 bases from V and 6 bases from J, with 14 bases between. Germline V gene data show CDR1 as DFQATT and CDR2 as SNEGSKA (reference sequence). CDR3 nucleotide sequence: TGCAGTGCTAGAGATCATCCGGGTCTAGCTGAAGCTTTCTCT. Protein product: CSARDHPGLAEAFS.

This chain links TRBV9 with TRBJ2-7, with 10 bases that match TRBD2. The J segment lost 3 bases and the V segment lost 4 bases, leaving 7 bases of the junction unmatched. Germline lookup yields CDR1 SGDLS and CDR2 YYNGEE. The CDR3 runs 15 residues. The CDR3 region is CASSIGLAEVYEQYF. The CDR3 DNA is TGTGCCAGCAGCATCGGACTAGCGGAGGTCTACGAGCAGTACTTC.

The V gene is TRBV7-2, the J gene TRBJ2-5; D may match TRBD1 or TRBD2 (5 bases each). The germline gives CDR1 SGHTA, CDR2 FQGNSA. This CDR3 is 15 amino acids long. The V end was cut by 3 bases, the J end by 5 bases, with 16 bases between. The CDR3 DNA sequence: TGTGCCAGCAGCTTTCAGCGAGGGGCTGGGGAGACCCAGTACTTC. Protein sequence: CASSFQRGAGETQYF.

This clonotype came up many times. The V and J genes are TRBV28 and TRBJ2-1; 12 positions match TRBD2. Trimming cost V 8 bases and J 4 bases; bases outside gene matches: 9. Germline CDR1 reads MDHEN; CDR2 reads SYDVKM. This CDR3 comprises 16 residues. The CDR3 region has the DNA TGTGCCAGCCGCCTCCCTAGCGGGGGGGGTTACAATGAGCAGTTCTTC. Its translation: CASRLPSGGGYNEQFF.

This clonotype was picked up many times. Written as DNA, the CDR3 is TGTGCCAGCAGATCTAGCGAGGTGGGCTCCATCTACGAGCAGTACGTC. Protein sequence: CASRSSEVGSIYEQYV. The chain carries TRBV6-2 or TRBV6-3 and TRBJ2-7; TRBD2 might be the D (6 bases). Germline values: CDR1 MNHEY, CDR2 SVGEGT. Trimming shortened V by 6 bases and J by 3 bases, and 21 bases separated the two germline ends. The CDR3 covers 16 residues.

A few counts support this clonotype. V and J are TRBV5-7 and TRBJ2-7; D might be TRBD1 or TRBD2, each matching 5 bases. Being an ORF, TRBV5-7 has a function that is uncertain. The CDR3 spans 13 residues. The V end was cut by 2 bases, the J end by 3 bases, with 9 bases between. The CDR3 DNA sequence: TGTGCCAGCAGCTTCGGGACCAACTACGAGCAGTACGTC. Its translation: CASSFGTNYEQYV.

This clonotype was counted ten times or more. The CDR3 coding sequence is TGCGCCAGCTCACATGGTTCTAGCGGGAGGCGAAGGGGAGATACGCAGTATTTT. It codes for CASSHGSSGRRRGDTQYF. The chain joins TRBV5-1 to TRBJ2-3, with 11 bases matching TRBD2. The ends lost 7 bases at V and 5 bases at J; junction bases unmatched: 18. Germline V gives CDR1 SGHRS, CDR2 YFSETQ. The CDR3 covers 18 residues.

This clonotype showed up many times. The V and J genes are TRBV7-9 and TRBJ2-7; tentatively, D is TRBD2 (5 bases). CDR3 length: 14 residues. Germline V CDR1 and CDR2: SEHNR, FQNEAQ (reference sequence). V was trimmed by 4 bases and J by 3 bases, leaving 13 bases between them. The CDR3 nucleotides read TGTGCCAGCAGCTCATGGACTGTCGTCTACGAGCAGTACTTC. Residues: CASSSWTVVYEQYF.

This clonotype was counted ten times or more. The chain couples TRBV9 to TRBJ1-6; the match to TRBD1 covers 11 bases. The V and J ends lost 3 bases and 9 bases, in that order; junction bases with no gene match: 5. The CDR3 covers 15 residues. CDR1 SGDLS and CDR2 YYNGEE come from the germline V gene. The CDR3 nucleotides are TGTGCCAGCAGCGCGCGGGACAGGGGGTCTTCACCCCTCCACTTT. Its translation is CASSARDRGSSPLHF.

This clonotype occurred many times. CDR3 sequence: CSASMVQDEQFF. In DNA, the CDR3 is TGCAGTGCTAGTATGGTTCAGGATGAGCAGTTCTTC. The chain uses TRBV20-1 and TRBJ2-1; D gene ambiguous. Germline CDR1 reads DFQATT; CDR2 reads SNEGSKA (reference sequence). This CDR3 region has 12 residues. Trimming removed 3 bases from V and 8 bases from J, with 11 bases in between.

This clonotype was observed many times. V gene TRBV7-2 combines with J gene TRBJ1-1, with D possibly matching TRBD1 (5 bases). Per the germline V gene, CDR1 is SGHTA and CDR2 is FQGNSA. V lost 3 bases to trimming and J lost 6 bases, with 17 bases between them. CDR3 length: 15 residues. Written as DNA, the CDR3 is TGTGCCAGCAGCTTCGGGACCAGGGCATTCTCTGAAGCTTTCTTT. It is translated as CASSFGTRAFSEAFF.

At least ten counts were recorded for this clonotype. This chain uses TRBV6-6 with TRBJ2-5; D gene uncertain. Trimming took 5 bases from V and 1 from J, leaving 14 bases between them. Germline V CDR1 and CDR2: MNHNY, SVGAGI (reference sequence). CDR3 length: 15 amino acids. The DNA for the CDR3 is TGTGCCAGCAGTCCCATTGGACGCCGCCAAGAGACCCAGTACTTC. It is translated as CASSPIGRRQETQYF.

Note on this clonotype: This may be a read error: a much more frequent sequence differs by one nucleotide. The genes are TRBV27 and TRBJ2-1, with a weak D call TRBD2 (5 bases). CDR3 length equals 14 residues. V was shortened by 10 bases and J by 5 bases, with 18 bases between the two germline ends. Germline V gene data show CDR1 as MNHEY and CDR2 as SMNVEV (reference sequence). The CDR3 sequence: CAISFISANNEQFF. The CDR3 nucleotides are TGTGCCATCAGCTTCATTAGCGCTAACAATGAGCAGTTCTTC.

The table lists this clonotype with many counts. This rearrangement joins TRBV6-2 or TRBV6-3 to TRBJ2-5; D unresolved. V was pared by 0 bases and J by 2 bases, with 13 bases between. This CDR3 is built from 16 residues. In germline, CDR1 is MNHEY, CDR2 SVGEGT. CDR3 nucleotide sequence: TGTGCCAGCAGTTACTCCGCAAACTTTCCGCAAGAGACCCAGTACTTC. This codes for CASSYSANFPQETQYF.

This clonotype was counted ten times or more. The V and J genes are TRBV2 and TRBJ2-7; D is ambiguous. V was clipped by 3 bases and J by 3 bases, with 6 bases between them. CDR1 is SNHLY, CDR2 FYNNEI, per germline. The CDR3 contains 12 residues. The CDR3 protein is CASSDRSYEQYV. CDR3 nucleotides: TGTGCCAGCAGTGATCGCAGCTACGAGCAGTACGTC.

This clonotype was counted ten times or more. The chain carries TRBV7-9 and TRBJ1-6; no reliable D call. The CDR3 consists of 15 residues. The V end lost 2 bases, the J end lost 0 bases, and 5 bases lay between the germline ends. Germline V gives CDR1 SEHNR, CDR2 FQNEAQ (reference sequence). The CDR3 DNA is TGTGCCAGCAGCTTAACAGACTCCTATAATTCACCCCTCCACTTT. Protein: CASSLTDSYNSPLHF.

This clonotype was seen ten or more times. The J gene is TRBJ2-3, the V gene TRBV4-2; the D gene is possibly TRBD2 (7 bases). Germline V gene sequence: CDR1 LGHNA, CDR2 YNFKEQ. CDR3 size: 18 residues. The V end lost 0 bases, the J end lost 5 bases, and 21 bases lay between the germline ends. This CDR3 is CASSQDGLPGGKGDTQYF. In DNA form, the CDR3 reads TGTGCCAGCAGCCAAGATGGGCTGCCGGGGGGCAAGGGAGATACGCAGTATTTT.

Ten or more counts support this clonotype. The chain joins TRBV4-2 to TRBJ1-1; D uncertain. Trimming left V 4 bases short and J 1 base short, with 4 bases between. This CDR3 has 12 amino acids. Per germline, CDR1 LGHNA and CDR2 YNFKEQ. The CDR3 coding sequence is TGTGCCAGCAGCCTACAGAACACTGAAGCTTTCTTT. It is translated as CASSLQNTEAFF.

This chain connects TRBV6-2 or TRBV6-3 to TRBJ1-1; D possibly corresponds to TRBD1 (6 bases). V was clipped by 3 bases and J by 0 bases, with 17 bases between them. This CDR3 comprises 17 residues. CDR1 and CDR2 from the germline V gene are MNHEY and SVGEGT. The CDR3 loop is CASSYRVGAYMNTEAFF. In DNA form, the CDR3 reads TGTGCCAGCAGTTATCGAGTGGGGGCTTATATGAACACTGAAGCTTTCTTT.

Many counts were recorded for this clonotype. The chain couples TRBV7-2 to TRBJ2-2, with D maybe TRBD2 (7 bases). The CDR3 totals 20 residues. V lost 2 bases and J 0 bases, leaving 22 bases between the germline ends. Germline CDR1 is SGHTA and CDR2 is FQGNSA. CDR3 nucleotide sequence: TGTGCCAGCAGCTTATTGCAGGGGTTGAAGCGGGGCGCGAACACCGGGGAGCTGTTTTTT. Protein product: CASSLLQGLKRGANTGELFF. The variable domain in full, with the rest retrieved from reference TRBV7-2 and TRBJ2-2, is GAGVSQSPSNKVTEKGKDVELRCDPISGHTALYWYRQSLGQGLEFLIYFQGNSAPDKSGLPSDRFSAERTGGSVSTLTIQRTQQEDSAVYLCASSLLQGLKRGANTGELFFGEGSRLTVL.